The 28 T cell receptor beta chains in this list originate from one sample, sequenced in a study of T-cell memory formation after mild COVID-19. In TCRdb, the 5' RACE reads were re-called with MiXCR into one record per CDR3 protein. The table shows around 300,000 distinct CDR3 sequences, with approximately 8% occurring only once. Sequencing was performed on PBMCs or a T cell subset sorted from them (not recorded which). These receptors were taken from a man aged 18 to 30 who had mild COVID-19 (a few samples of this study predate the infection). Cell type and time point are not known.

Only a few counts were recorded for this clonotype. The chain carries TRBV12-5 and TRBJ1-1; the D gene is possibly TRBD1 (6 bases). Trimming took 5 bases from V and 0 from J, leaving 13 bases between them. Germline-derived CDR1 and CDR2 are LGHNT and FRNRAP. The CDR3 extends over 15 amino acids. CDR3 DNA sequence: TGTGCTAGTGGTCCGAACAGGGCGGTGAACACTGAAGCTTTCTTT. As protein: CASGPNRAVNTEAFF.

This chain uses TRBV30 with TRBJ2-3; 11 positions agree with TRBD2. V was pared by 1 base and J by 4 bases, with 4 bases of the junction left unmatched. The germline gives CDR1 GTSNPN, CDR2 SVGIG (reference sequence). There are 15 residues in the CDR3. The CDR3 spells CAWSGLAGTPDTQYF. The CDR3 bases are TGTGCCTGGAGTGGACTAGCGGGGACGCCAGATACGCAGTATTTT. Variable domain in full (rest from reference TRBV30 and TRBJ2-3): SQTIHQWPATLVQPVGSPLSLECTVEGTSNPNLYWYRQAAGRGLQLLFYSVGIGQISSEVPQNLSASRPQDRQFILSSKKLLLSDSGFYLCAWSGLAGTPDTQYFGPGTRLTVL.

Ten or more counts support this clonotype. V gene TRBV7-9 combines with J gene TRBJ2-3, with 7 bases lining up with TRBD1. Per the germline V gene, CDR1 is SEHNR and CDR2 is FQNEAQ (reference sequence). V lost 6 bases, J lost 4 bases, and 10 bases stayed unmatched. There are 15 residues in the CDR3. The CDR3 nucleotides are TGTGCCAGCAGTTTCTGGACAGGTGGTGCAGATACGCAGTATTTT. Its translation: CASSFWTGGADTQYF.

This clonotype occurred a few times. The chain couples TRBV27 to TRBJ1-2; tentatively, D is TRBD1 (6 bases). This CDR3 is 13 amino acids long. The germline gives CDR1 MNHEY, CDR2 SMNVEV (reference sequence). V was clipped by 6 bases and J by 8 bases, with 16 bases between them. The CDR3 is CASSPGTQDGYTF. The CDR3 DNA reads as TGTGCCAGCAGCCCAGGGACACAGGACGGCTACACCTTC.

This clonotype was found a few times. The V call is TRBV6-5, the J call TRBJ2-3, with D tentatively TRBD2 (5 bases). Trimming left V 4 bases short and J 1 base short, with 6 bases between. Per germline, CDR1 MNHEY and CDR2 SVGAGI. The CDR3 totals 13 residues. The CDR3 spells CASSWRGTDTQYF. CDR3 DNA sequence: TGTGCCAGCAGTTGGCGGGGCACAGATACGCAGTATTTT.

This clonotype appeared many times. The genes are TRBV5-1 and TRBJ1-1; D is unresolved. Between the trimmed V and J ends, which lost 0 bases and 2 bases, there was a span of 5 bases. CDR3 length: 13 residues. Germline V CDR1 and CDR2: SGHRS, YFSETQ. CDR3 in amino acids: CASSLDINTEAFF. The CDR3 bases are TGCGCCAGCAGCTTGGATATCAACACTGAAGCTTTCTTT.

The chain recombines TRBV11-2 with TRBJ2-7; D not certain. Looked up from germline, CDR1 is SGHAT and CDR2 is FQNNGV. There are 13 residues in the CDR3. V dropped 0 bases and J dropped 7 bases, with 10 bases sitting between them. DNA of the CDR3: TGTGCCAGCAGCTTAGATCCGATGGGGGAGCAGTACGTC. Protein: CASSLDPMGEQYV.

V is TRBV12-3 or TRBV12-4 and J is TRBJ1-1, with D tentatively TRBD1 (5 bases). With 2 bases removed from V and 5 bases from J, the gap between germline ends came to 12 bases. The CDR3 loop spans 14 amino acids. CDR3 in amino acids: CASSLRGPWTEAFF. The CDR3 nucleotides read TGTGCCAGCAGTTTAAGGGGCCCTTGGACTGAAGCTTTCTTT.

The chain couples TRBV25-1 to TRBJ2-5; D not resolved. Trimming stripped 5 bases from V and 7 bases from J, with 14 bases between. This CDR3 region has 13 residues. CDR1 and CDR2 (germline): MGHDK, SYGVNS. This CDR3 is CASSTRTPGTQYF. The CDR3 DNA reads TGTGCCAGCAGTACCCGGACCCCGGGGACCCAGTACTTC.

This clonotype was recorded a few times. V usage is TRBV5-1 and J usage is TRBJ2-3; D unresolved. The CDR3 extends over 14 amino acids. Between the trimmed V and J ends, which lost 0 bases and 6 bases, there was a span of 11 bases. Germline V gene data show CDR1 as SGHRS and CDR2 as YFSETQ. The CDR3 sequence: CASSLGPVGDTQYF. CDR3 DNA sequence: TGCGCCAGCAGCTTGGGTCCGGTAGGGGATACGCAGTATTTT.

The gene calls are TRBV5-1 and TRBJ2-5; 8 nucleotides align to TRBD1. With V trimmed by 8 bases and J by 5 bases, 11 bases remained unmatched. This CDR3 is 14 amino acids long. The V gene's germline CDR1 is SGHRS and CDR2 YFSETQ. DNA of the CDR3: TGCGCCAGTAGCGACGTGGACAGGGTGGAGACCCAGTACTTC. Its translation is CASSDVDRVETQYF.

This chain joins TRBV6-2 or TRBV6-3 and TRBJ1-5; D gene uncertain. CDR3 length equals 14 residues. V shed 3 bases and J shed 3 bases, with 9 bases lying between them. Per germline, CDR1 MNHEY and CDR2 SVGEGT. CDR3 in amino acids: CASSYGSLNQPQHF. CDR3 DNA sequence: TGTGCCAGCAGTTATGGCAGCCTCAATCAGCCCCAGCATTTT.

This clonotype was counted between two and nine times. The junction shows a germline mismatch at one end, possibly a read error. The CDR3 DNA is TGTGCCAGCAGGTTAGGGGGGCAGGTGGAGGGCCACAATGAGCAGTTCTTC. Translating gives CASRLGGQVEGHNEQFF. The chain links TRBV11-2 to TRBJ2-1, with D perhaps given as TRBD1 or TRBD2 (6 bases each). The length of the CDR3 is 17 residues. CDR1 and CDR2 (germline): SGHAT, FQNNGV.

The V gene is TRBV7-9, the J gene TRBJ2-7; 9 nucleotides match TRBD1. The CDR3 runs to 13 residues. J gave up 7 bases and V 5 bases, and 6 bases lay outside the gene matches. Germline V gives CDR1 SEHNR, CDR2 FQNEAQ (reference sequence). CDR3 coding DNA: TGTGCCAGCAGCCCACAGGGGGCATGGGAGCAGTACGTC. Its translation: CASSPQGAWEQYV.

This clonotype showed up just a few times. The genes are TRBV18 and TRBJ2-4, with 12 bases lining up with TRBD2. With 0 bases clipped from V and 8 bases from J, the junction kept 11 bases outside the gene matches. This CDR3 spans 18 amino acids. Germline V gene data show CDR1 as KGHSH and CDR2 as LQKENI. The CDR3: CASSPPRFSSGGADIQYF. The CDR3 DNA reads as TGTGCCAGCTCACCACCCCGCTTCTCTAGCGGGGGGGCGGACATTCAGTACTTC.

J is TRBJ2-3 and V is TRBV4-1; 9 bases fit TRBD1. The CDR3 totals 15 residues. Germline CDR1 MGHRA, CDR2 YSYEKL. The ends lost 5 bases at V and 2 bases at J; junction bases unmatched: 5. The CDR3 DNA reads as TGCGCCAGCAGCGGACGGACAGGGGACACAGATACGCAGTATTTT. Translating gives CASSGRTGDTDTQYF.

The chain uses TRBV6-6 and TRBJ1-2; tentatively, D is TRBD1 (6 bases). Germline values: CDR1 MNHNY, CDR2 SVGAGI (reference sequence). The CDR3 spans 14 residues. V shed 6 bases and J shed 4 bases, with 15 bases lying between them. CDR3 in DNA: TGTGCCAGCAGCCCCTCGCAGGGGTCCTATGGCTACACCTTC. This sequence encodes CASSPSQGSYGYTF.

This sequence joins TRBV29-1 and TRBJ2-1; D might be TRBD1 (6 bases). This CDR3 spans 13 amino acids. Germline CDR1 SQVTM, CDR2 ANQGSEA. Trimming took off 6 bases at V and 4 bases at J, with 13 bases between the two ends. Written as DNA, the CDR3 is TGCAGCGTCTTATACAGGGTTTACAATGAGCAGTTCTTC. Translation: CSVLYRVYNEQFF.

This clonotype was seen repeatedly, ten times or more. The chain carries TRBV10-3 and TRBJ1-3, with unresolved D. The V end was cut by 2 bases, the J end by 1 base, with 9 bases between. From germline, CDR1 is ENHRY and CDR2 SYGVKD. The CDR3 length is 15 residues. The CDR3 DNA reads TGTGCCATCAGTGAGGCCCCTTTTTCTGGAAACACCATATATTTT. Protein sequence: CAISEAPFSGNTIYF.

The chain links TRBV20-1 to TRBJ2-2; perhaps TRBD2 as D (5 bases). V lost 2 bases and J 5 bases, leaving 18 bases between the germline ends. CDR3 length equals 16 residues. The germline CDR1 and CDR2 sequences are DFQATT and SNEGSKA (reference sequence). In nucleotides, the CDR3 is TGCAGTGCTAGATGGGAGAGCTGGGATTCGACCGGGGAGCTGTTTTTT. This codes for CSARWESWDSTGELFF.

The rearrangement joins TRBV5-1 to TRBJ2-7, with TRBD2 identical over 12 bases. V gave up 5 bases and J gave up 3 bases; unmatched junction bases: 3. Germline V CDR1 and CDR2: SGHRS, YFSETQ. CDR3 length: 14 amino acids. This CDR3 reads CASRLAGGHYEQYF. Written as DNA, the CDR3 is TGCGCCAGCAGACTAGCGGGGGGCCACTACGAGCAGTACTTC.

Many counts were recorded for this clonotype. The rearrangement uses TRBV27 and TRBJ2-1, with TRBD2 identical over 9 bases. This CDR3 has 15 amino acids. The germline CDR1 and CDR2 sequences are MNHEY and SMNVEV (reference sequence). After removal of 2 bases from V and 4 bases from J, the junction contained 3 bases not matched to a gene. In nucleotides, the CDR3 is TGTGCCAGCAGTTTAATAGCGGGGGTATACAATGAGCAGTTCTTC. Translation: CASSLIAGVYNEQFF.

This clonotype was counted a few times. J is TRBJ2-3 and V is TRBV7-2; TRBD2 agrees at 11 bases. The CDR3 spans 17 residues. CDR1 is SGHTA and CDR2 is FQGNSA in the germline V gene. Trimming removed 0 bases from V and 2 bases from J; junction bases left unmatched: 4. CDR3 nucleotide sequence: TGTGCCAGCAGCTTAGCCACTAGCGGGGGACTCACAGATACGCAGTATTTT. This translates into CASSLATSGGLTDTQYF.

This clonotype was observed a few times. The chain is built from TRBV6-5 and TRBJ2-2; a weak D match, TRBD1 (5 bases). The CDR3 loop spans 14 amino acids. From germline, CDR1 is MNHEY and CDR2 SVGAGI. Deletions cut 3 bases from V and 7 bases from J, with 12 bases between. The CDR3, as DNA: TGTGCCAGCAGTTATGGTAGGGGCGTCGGGGAGCTGTTTTTT. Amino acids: CASSYGRGVGELFF.

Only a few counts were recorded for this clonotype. The chain's CDR3 is CASSPGTAWQFF. DNA for the CDR3: TGTGCCAGCAGCCCCGGGACTGCTTGGCAGTTCTTC. The chain has TRBV6-5 and TRBJ2-1, with TRBD2 as a possible D gene (6 bases). The germline V gene encodes CDR1 MNHEY and CDR2 SVGAGI. Trimming took off 6 bases at V and 12 bases at J, with 15 bases between the two ends. The CDR3 is made up of 12 amino acids.

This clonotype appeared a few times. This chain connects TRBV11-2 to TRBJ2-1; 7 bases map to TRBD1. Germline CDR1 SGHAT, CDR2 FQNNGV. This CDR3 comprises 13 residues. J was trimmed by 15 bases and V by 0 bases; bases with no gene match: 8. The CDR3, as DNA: TGTGCCAGCAGCTTAGATGTCCGGGACAGCAGGTTCTTC. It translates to CASSLDVRDSRFF.

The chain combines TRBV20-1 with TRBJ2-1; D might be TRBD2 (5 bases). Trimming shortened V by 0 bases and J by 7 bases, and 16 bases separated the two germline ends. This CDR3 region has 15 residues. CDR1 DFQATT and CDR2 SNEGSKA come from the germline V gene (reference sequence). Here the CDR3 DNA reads TGCAGTGCTAGAGATCGGCCAGCGGCAGTAAATGAGCAGTTCTTC. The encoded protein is CSARDRPAAVNEQFF.

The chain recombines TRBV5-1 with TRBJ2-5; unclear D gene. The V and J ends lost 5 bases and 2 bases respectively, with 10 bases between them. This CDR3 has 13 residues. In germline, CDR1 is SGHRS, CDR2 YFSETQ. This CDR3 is CASRRAQQETQYF. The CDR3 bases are TGCGCCAGCAGACGGGCCCAACAAGAGACCCAGTACTTC.